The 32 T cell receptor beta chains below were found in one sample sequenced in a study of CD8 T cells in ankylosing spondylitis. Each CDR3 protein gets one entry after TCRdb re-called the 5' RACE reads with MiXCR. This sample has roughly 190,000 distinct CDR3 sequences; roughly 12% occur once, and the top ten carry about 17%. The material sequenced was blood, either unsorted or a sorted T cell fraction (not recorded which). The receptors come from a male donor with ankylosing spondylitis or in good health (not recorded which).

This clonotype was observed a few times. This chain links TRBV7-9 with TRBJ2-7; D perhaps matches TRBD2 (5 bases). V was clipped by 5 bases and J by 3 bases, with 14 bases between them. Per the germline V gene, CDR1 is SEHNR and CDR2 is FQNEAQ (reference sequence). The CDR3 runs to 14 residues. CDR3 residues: CASSPGLDLYEQYF. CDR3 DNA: TGTGCCAGCAGCCCAGGACTGGACCTCTACGAGCAGTACTTC. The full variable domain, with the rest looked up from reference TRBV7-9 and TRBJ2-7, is DTGVSQNPRHKITKRGQNVTFRCDPISEHNRLYWYRQTLGQGPEFLTYFQNEAQLEKSRLLSDRFSAERPKGSFSTLEIQRTEQGDSAMYLCASSPGLDLYEQYFGPGTRLTVT.

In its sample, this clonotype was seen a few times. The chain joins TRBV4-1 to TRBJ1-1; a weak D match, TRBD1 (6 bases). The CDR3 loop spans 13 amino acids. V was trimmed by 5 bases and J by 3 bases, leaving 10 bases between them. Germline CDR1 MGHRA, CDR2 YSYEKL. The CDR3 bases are TGCGCCAGCAGCACGACAGGATACACTGAAGCTTTCTTT. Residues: CASSTTGYTEAFF.

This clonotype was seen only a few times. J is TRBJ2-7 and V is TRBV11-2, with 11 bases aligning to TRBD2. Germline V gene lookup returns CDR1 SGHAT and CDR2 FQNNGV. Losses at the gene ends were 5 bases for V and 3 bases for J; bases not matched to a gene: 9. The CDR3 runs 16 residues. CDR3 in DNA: TGTGCCAGCAGCGCATCGGGACTAGCGGAGGTCTACGAGCAGTACTTC. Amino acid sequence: CASSASGLAEVYEQYF.

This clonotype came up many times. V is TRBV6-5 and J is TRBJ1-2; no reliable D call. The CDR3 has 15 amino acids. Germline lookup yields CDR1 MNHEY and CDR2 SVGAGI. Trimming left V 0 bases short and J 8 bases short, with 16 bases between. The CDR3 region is CASSYSARELGGYTF. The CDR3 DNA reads TGTGCCAGCAGTTACTCTGCCCGGGAATTGGGCGGCTACACCTTC.

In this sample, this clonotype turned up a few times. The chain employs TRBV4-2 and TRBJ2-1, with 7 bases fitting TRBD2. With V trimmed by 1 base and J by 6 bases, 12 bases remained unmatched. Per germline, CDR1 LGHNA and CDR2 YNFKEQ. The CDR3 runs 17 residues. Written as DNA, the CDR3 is TGTGCCAGCAGCCAAGTAGCGGGTGGGGTGGTTAGCAATGAGCAGTTCTTC. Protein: CASSQVAGGVVSNEQFF.

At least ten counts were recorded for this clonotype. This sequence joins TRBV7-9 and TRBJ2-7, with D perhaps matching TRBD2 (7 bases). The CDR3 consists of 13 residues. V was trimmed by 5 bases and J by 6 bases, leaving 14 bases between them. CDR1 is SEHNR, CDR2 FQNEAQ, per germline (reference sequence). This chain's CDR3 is CASSPSGGGEQYF. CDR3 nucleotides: TGTGCCAGCAGCCCGTCGGGGGGCGGCGAGCAGTACTTC.

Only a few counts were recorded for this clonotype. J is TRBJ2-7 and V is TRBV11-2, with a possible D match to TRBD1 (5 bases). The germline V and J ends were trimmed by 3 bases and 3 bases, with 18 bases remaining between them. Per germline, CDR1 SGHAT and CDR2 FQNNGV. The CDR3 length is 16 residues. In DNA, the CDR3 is TGTGCCAGCAGCTTGTTAGCAGGGATGGGGAACTACGAGCAGTACTTC. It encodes CASSLLAGMGNYEQYF.

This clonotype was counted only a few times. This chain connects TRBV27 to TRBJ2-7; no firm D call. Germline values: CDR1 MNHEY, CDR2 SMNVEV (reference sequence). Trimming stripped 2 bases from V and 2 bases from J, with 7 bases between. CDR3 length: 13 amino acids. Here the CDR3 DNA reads TGTGCCAGCAGTTTAAAGGAGACCTACGAGCAGTACTTC. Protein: CASSLKETYEQYF.

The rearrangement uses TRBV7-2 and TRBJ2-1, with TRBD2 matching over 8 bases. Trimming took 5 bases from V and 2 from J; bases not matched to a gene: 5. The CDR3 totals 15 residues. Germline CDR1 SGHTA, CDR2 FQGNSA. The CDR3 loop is CASSSTSGTYNEQFF. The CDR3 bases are TGTGCCAGCAGCAGTACTAGCGGAACCTACAATGAGCAGTTCTTC.

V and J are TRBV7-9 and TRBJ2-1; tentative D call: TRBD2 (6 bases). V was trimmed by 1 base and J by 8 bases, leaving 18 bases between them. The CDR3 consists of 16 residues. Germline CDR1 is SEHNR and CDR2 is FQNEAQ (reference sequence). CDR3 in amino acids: CASSLEGRGRDDEQFF. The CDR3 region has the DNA TGTGCCAGCAGCTTAGAGGGTAGAGGGCGGGATGATGAGCAGTTCTTC.

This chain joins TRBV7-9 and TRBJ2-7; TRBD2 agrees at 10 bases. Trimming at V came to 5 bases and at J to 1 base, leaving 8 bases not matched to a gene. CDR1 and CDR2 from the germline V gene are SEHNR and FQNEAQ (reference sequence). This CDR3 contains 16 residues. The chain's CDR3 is CASSPGLADPSYEQYF. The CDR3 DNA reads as TGTGCCAGCAGCCCCGGACTAGCGGACCCATCCTACGAGCAGTACTTC.

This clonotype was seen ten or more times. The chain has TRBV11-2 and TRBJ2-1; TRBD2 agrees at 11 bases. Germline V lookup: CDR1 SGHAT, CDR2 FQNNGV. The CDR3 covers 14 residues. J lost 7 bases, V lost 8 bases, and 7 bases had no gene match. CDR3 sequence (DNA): TGTGCCAGCGGGTTAGCGGGGGGGTGGAATGAGCAGTTCTTC. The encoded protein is CASGLAGGWNEQFF.

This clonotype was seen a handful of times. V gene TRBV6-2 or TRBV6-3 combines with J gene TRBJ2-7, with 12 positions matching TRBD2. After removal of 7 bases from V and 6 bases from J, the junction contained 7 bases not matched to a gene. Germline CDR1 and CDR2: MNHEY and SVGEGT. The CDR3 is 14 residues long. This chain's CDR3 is CASTDGLAGIEQYF. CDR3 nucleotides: TGTGCCAGCACCGACGGACTAGCGGGGATCGAGCAGTACTTC.

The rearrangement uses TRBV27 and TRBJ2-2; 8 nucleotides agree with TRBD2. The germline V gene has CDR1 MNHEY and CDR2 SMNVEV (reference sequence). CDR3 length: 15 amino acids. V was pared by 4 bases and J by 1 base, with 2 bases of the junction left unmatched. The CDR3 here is CASSSTSENTGELFF. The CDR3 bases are TGTGCCAGCAGTTCGACTAGCGAGAACACCGGGGAGCTGTTTTTT.

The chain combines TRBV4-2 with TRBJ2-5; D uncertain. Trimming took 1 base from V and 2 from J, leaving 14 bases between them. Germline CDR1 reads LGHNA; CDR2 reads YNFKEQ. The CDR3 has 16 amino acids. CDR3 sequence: CASSQGLFGRQETQYF. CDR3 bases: TGTGCCAGCAGCCAAGGGTTGTTTGGGCGGCAAGAGACCCAGTACTTC.

CDR3 nucleotide sequence: TGTGCCAGTACGGGAGTTCCCTACAATGAGCAGTTCTTC. Amino acids: CASTGVPYNEQFF. The genes are TRBV6-2 or TRBV6-3 and TRBJ2-1, with D perhaps TRBD2 (6 bases). V lost 9 bases and J lost 2, with 11 bases in between. CDR1 MNHEY and CDR2 SVGEGT come from the germline V gene. This CDR3 has 13 residues.

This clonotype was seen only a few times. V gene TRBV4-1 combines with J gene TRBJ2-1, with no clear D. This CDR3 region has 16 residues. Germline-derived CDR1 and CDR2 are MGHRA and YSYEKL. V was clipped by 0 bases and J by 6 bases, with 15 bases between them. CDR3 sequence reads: CASSQDSSGRGNEQFF. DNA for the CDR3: TGCGCCAGCAGCCAAGATTCGTCAGGAAGAGGCAATGAGCAGTTCTTC.

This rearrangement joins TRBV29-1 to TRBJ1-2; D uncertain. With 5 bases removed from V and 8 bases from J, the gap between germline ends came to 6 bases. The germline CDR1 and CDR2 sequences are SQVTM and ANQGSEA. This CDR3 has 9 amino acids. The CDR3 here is CSVTDGYTF. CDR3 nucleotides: TGCAGCGTTACAGACGGCTACACCTTC.

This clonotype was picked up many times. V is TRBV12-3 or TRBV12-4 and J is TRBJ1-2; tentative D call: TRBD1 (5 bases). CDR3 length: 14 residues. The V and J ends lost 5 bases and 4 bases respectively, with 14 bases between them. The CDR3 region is CASSPRDRAYGYTF. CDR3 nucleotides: TGTGCCAGCAGTCCCCGGGACCGCGCCTATGGCTACACCTTC.

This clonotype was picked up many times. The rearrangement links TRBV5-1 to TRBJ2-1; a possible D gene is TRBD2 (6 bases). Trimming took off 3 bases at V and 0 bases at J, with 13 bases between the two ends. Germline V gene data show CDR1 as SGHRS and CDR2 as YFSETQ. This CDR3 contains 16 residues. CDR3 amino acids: CASSSRRESSYNEQFF. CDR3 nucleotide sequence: TGCGCCAGCAGCTCGCGCCGGGAGAGCTCCTACAATGAGCAGTTCTTC.

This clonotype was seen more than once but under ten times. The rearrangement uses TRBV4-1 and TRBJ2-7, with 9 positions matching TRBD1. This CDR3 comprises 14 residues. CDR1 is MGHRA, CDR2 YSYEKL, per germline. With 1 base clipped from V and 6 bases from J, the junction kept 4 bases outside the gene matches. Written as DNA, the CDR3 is TGCGCCAGCAGCCAAGGGGACAGGGCGGTCGAGCAGTACTTC. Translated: CASSQGDRAVEQYF.

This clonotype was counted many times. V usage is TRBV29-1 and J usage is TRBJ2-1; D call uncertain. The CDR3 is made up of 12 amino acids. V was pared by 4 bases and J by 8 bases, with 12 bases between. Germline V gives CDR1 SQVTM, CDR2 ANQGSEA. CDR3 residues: CSVVGSGYEQFF. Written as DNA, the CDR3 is TGCAGCGTTGTCGGATCCGGCTATGAGCAGTTCTTC.

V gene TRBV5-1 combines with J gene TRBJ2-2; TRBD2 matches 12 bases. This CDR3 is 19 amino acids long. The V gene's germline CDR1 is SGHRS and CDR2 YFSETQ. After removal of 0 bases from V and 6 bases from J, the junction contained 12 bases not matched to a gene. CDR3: CASSLALAGGPAPSGELFF. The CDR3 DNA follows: TGCGCCAGCAGCTTGGCACTAGCGGGAGGCCCCGCCCCCTCCGGGGAGCTGTTTTTT.

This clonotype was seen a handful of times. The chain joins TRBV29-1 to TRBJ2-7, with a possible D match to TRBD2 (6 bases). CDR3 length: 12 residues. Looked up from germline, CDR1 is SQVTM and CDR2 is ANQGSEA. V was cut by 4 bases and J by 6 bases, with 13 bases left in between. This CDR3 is CSVGDFGCEQYF. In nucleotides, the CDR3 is TGCAGCGTTGGGGACTTCGGGTGCGAGCAGTACTTC.

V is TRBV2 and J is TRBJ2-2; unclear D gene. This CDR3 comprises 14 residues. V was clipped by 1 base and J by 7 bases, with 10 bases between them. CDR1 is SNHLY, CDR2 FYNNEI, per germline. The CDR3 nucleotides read TGTGCCAGCAGTGAAGGCAGGTTGGGCGGGGAGCTGTTTTTT. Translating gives CASSEGRLGGELFF.

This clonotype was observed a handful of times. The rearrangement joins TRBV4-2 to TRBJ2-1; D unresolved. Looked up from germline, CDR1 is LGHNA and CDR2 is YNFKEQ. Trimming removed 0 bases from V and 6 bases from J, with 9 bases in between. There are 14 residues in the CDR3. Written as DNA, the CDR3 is TGTGCCAGCAGCCAAGATCCCTCGGGCAATGAGCAGTTCTTC. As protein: CASSQDPSGNEQFF.

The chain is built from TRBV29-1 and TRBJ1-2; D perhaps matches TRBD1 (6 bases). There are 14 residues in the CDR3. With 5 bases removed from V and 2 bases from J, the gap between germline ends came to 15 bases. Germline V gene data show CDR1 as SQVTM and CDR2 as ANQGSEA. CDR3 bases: TGCAGCGTTCGGTCAGGGGCTGGGAACTATGGCTACACCTTC. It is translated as CSVRSGAGNYGYTF.

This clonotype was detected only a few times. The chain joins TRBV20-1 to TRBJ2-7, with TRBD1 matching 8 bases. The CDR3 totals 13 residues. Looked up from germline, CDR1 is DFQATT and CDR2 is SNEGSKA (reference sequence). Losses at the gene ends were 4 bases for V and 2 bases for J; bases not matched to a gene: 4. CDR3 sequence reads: CSAKTGGTYEQYF. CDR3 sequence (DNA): TGCAGTGCTAAAACAGGGGGTACCTACGAGCAGTACTTC.

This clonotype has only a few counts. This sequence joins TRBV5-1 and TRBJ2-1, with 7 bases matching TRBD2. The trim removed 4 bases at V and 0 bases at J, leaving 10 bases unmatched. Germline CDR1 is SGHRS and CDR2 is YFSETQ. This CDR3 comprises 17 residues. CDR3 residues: CASSPWGGSSSYNEQFF. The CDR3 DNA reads TGCGCCAGCAGCCCGTGGGGGGGGTCAAGCTCCTACAATGAGCAGTTCTTC.

The CDR3 loop is CASSDTGFYEQYF. DNA for the CDR3: TGTGCCAGTAGTGACACAGGGTTTTACGAGCAGTACTTC. The V call is TRBV19, the J call TRBJ2-7, with a tentative D call TRBD1 (6 bases). Trimming shortened V by 5 bases and J by 4 bases, and 12 bases separated the two germline ends. The CDR3 is made up of 13 amino acids. Germline values: CDR1 LNHDA, CDR2 SQIVND (reference sequence).

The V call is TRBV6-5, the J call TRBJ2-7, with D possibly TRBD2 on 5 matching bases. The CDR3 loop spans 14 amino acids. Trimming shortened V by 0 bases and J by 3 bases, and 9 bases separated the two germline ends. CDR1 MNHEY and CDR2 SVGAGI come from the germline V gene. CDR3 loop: CASSYSAAGYEQYF. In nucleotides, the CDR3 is TGTGCCAGCAGTTACTCCGCTGCGGGCTACGAGCAGTACTTC.

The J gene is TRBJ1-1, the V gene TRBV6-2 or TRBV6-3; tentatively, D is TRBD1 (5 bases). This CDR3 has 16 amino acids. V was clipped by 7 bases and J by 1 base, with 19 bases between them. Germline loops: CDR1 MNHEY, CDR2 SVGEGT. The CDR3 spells CASNLIGAASNTEAFF. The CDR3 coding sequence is TGTGCCAGCAACCTGATCGGGGCAGCCTCGAACACTGAAGCTTTCTTT.